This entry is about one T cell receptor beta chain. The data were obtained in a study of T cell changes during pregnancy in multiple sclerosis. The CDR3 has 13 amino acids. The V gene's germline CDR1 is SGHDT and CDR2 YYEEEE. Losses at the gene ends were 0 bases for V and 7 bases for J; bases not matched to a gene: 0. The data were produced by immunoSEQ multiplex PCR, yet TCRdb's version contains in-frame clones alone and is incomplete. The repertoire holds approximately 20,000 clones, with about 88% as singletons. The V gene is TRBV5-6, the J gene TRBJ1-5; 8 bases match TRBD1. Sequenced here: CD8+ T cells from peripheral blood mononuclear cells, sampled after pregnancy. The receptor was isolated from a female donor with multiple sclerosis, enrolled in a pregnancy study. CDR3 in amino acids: CASSLDRGQPQHF. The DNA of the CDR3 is TGTGCCAGCAGCTTGGACAGGGGGCAGCCCCAGCATTTT.